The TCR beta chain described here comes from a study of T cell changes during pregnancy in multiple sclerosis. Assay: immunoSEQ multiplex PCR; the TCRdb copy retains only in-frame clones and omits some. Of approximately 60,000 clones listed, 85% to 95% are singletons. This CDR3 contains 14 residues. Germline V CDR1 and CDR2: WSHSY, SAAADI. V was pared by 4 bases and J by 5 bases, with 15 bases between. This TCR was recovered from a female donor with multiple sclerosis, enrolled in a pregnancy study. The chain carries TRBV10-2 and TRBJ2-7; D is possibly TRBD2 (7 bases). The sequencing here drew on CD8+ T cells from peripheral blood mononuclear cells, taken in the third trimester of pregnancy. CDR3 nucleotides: TGCGCCAGCAGTGTCACAGGGACTACGGACGAGCAGTACTTC. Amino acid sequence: CASSVTGTTDEQYF.